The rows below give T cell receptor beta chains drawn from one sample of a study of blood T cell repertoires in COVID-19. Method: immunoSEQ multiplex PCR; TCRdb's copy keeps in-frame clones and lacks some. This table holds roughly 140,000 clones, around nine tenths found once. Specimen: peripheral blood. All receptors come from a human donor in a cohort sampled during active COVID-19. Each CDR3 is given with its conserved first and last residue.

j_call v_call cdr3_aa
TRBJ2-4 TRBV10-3 CAISGSDAGLGKNIQYF
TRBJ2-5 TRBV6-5 CAAGGPEETQYF
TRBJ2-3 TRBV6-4 CASSDTTGGPTDTQYF
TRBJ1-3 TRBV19 CASSSPGTGKWNTIYF
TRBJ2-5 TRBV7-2 CASSRDKYQETQYF
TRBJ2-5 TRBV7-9 CASSSQSGSRGGETQYF
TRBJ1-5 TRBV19 CASSIISSGDPRYNQPQHF
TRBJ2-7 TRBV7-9 CASSPGAGGPLYEQYF
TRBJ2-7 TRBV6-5 CASSYSTGRYEQYF
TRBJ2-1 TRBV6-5 CASSYSQGTHNEQFF
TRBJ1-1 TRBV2 CASSTQGGDTEAFF
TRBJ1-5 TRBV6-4 CASSANSNQPQHF
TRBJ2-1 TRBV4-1 CASSQDGSGLAVSSYNEQFF
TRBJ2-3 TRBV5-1 CASSLGTGGEVDTQYF
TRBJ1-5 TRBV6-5 CACQTGVNQPQHF
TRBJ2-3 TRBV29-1 CSVDGLAGADTQYF
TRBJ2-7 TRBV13 CASSLGDSPYEQYF
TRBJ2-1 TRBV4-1 CASSHPSGGARTERFF
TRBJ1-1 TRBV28 CASSLIREGDTEAFF
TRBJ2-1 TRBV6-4 CASSDSIASSYNEQFF
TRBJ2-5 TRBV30 CAWSHPGQGGVTQYF
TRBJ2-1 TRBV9 CASSVGLAGGGEQFF
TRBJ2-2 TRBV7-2 CASTIAGGLPGELFF
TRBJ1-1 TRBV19 CASISGGGWNTEAFF
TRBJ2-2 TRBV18 CASSPRENTGELFF
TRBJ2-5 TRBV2 CASKASGGETQYF
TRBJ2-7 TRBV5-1 CASSLVGHSYEQYF
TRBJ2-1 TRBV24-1 CATSDSTSGNEQFF
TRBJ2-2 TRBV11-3 CASSLDNLAGTTGELFF
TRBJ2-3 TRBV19 CASTAQGVTTDTQYF
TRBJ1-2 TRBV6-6 CASSSDSINYGYTF
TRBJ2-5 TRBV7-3 CASSLGTGTQETQYF
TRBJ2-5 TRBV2 CASSENRGQQETQYF
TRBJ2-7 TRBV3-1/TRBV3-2 CASSARDFSYEQYF
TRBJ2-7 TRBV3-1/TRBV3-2 CASSPRTSGTYEQYF
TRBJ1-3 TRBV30 CAWSGTPAQGKTIYF
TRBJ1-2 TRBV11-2 CASSLATLFSGRKDGYTF
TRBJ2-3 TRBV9 CASNRAGGTDTQYF
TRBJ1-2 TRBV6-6 CASSFGTTGNYGYTF
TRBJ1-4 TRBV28 CASSSTGENEKLFF
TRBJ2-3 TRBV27 CASSYRGPTLIDTQYF
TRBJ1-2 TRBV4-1 CASSQLPNVNNYGYTF
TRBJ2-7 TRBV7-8 CASSLGSTGTGTYEQYF
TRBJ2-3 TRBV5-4 CASSNNRPGLAVDTQYF
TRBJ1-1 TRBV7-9 CASSVKTEAFF
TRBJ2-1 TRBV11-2 CASSPRRDYNEQFF